The subject of this entry is one T cell receptor (beta chain). The data are from a study of control samples from healthy donors and cancer patients. V was cut by 5 bases and J by 9 bases, with 8 bases left in between. Looked up from germline, CDR1 is MDHEN and CDR2 is SYDVKM. CDR3 length: 11 residues. Some clones are missing from TCRdb's copy, which holds only in-frame ones; the method was immunoSEQ multiplex PCR. The sample has roughly 190,000 clones. The sequence derives from a woman aged 25 to 45 in good health. The sequencing input was blood. The rearrangement joins TRBV28 to TRBJ2-1; D is unresolved. The CDR3 DNA follows: TGTGCCAGCAGTATCACGGTTGAGCAGTTCTTC. It encodes CASSITVEQFF.